These T cell receptor beta chains were read from a single sample in a study of CXCR3-negative and CXCR3-positive naive CD8 T cells. For each CDR3 protein, TCRdb gives one entry from its re-call of the 5' RACE reads, without DNA. The sample table includes around 63,000 distinct CDR3 sequences. Input material: naive CXCR3+ CD8+ T cells from blood. The receptors here all came from a human donor in good health. Some clones in this sample may be carry-over from other donors' samples. CDR3s include the opening cysteine and the closing phenylalanine or tryptophan. Expanded clones get a size class; other rows say once, few or many, or leave the size out.

>TRBV4-1|TRBJ1-5|-
CASSEYRGNQPQHF
>TRBV3-1|TRBJ2-1|medium-sized
CASSPRPLAGGPSSYNEQFF
>TRBV6-6|TRBJ2-5|-
CASSYSSRTDGETQYF
>TRBV7-2|TRBJ2-1|-
CASSFERGLTGGPHNEQFF
>TRBV29-1|TRBJ1-2|-
CSVASDYGYTF
>TRBV12-3/TRBV12-4|TRBJ2-7|-
CASSFLESSYEQYF
>TRBV19|TRBJ2-7|-
CASSPGSGLEQYF
>TRBV11-2|TRBJ1-2|-
CASSEAATNYGYTF
>TRBV6-2/TRBV6-3|TRBJ2-7|-
CASSNPVRAPYF
>TRBV29-1|TRBJ2-3|-
CSADFSGGDTQYF
>TRBV29-1|TRBJ2-3|-
CSVEGDRAVTDTQYF
>TRBV12-3/TRBV12-4|TRBJ2-7|-
CASSPSGYEQYF
>TRBV29-1|TRBJ1-2|-
CSVDAGEYGYTF
>TRBV19|TRBJ1-5|-
CASSIRWASNQPQHF
>TRBV28|TRBJ2-7|-
CASSLDLGQGTYEQYF
>TRBV29-1|TRBJ2-7|-
CSVFWTDSYEQYF
>TRBV7-9|TRBJ2-1|-
CASSPTRGRRGEQFF
>TRBV3-1|TRBJ2-7|-
CASSPLGSYEQYF
>TRBV9|TRBJ2-3|-
CASSVAGTHTDTQYF
>TRBV29-1|TRBJ1-6|-
CSPFQASSSYNSPLHF
>TRBV12-3/TRBV12-4|TRBJ2-5|-
CASSFRRLALDRGVQLGETQYF
>TRBV28|TRBJ2-7|-
CASSLKYRGYEQYF
>TRBV19|TRBJ2-2|-
CATLAPGELFF
>TRBV3-1|TRBJ2-1|-
CASRQEPSGRNKSYNEQFF
>TRBV29-1|TRBJ2-5|-
CSVDELGQGTSGVETQYF
>TRBV15|TRBJ1-3|-
CATRYQDHKENTIYF
>TRBV6-6|TRBJ2-2|-
CASSYRDSNTGELFF
>TRBV25-1|TRBJ2-1|-
CASSDGLAQFF
>TRBV7-9|TRBJ2-1|-
CASSLVAGGPNEQFF
>TRBV20-1|TRBJ1-1|-
CSARSPSRDTEAFF
>TRBV10-3|TRBJ2-7|-
CAISTEREPYEQYF
>TRBV19|TRBJ2-7|-
CASSTGTGATYEQYF
>TRBV20-1|TRBJ2-7|medium-sized
CSARDRENYEQYF
>TRBV6-5|TRBJ2-5|-
CASSYSWTGPEETQYF
>TRBV28|TRBJ2-1|-
CASSSPRGYGDEQFF
>TRBV28|TRBJ2-7|-
CASSFPGGGYEQYF
>TRBV29-1|TRBJ1-2|-
CSVAVQGMSNYGYTF
>TRBV5-5|TRBJ2-3|-
CASSLEVGWRTDTQYF
>TRBV10-3|TRBJ1-1|medium-sized
CAIVSGRAEAFF
>TRBV5-6|TRBJ2-7|-
CASRYFSSTYEQYF
>TRBV21-1|TRBJ2-7|-
CASSVRYPPGREEF
>TRBV6-5|TRBJ2-1|-
CASSYSTRYNEQFF
>TRBV29-1|TRBJ1-4|-
CSVEWTGEEKLFF